The 5 T cell receptor beta chains below come from one sample, sequenced in a study of blood T cells in healthy people across ages. Alongside a J-beta primer mix, a sample-barcoded 5' primer served in a second PCR lasting about 6 to 11 cycles. Using its own MiXCR run on the 5' RACE reads, TCRdb lists one record per CDR3 protein. The data show 850,000 to 1,100,000 distinct CDR3 sequences, with roughly two fifths seen just once and roughly 13% held by the top ten. The sequencing input was blood. The receptors stem from a man aged 18 to 35 in good health.

This chain connects TRBV5-1 to TRBJ1-4, with D uncertain. Germline-derived CDR1 and CDR2 are SGHRS and YFSETQ. V lost 4 bases and J lost 6, with 13 bases in between. This CDR3 spans 14 amino acids. The CDR3 sequence is CASSVARLDEKLFF. As DNA, the CDR3 is TGCGCCAGCAGCGTGGCCAGGCTTGATGAAAAACTGTTTTTT.

As to this clonotype: The junction does not match germline at one end; this may be a read error. The gene calls are TRBV6-6 and TRBJ1-4; no clear D gene. CDR3 length: 12 residues. From germline, CDR1 is MNHNY and CDR2 SVGAGI (reference sequence). The CDR3 is CASIYSNEKLFF. The CDR3 nucleotides are TGTGCCAGCATTTACTCAAATGAAAAACTGTTTTTT.

DNA for the CDR3: TGTGCCAGCAGCCAAGATCAAGAACTAGCGGGGGAAGATACGCAGTATTTT. Amino acid sequence: CASSQDQELAGEDTQYF. The chain links TRBV3-1 to TRBJ2-3; 11 positions agree with TRBD2. In germline, CDR1 is LGHDT, CDR2 YNNKEL (reference sequence). The CDR3 is 17 residues long. V gave up 0 bases and J gave up 5 bases; unmatched junction bases: 7.

This clonotype was detected only a few times. The rearrangement joins TRBV7-9 to TRBJ2-5; TRBD1 matches 7 bases. This CDR3 region has 15 residues. J lost 2 bases, V lost 5 bases, and 8 bases had no gene match. Germline V CDR1 and CDR2: SEHNR, FQNEAQ (reference sequence). CDR3 region: CASSRRGTEQETQYF. As DNA, the CDR3 is TGTGCCAGCAGCCGTAGAGGGACAGAGCAAGAGACCCAGTACTTC. Complete variable domain (other parts from reference TRBV7-9 and TRBJ2-5): DTGVSQNPRHKITKRGQNVTFRCDPISEHNRLYWYRQTLGQGPEFLTYFQNEAQLEKSRLLSDRFSAERPKGSFSTLEIQRTEQGDSAMYLCASSRRGTEQETQYFGPGTRLLVL.

The genes are TRBV21-1 and TRBJ2-7; the table names TRBD1, a call not compared with the DNA. TRBV21-1 counts as a pseudogene. This CDR3 has 16 residues. DNA for the CDR3: TGTGCCAGCAGCAAGCCCTCAAGGACAGGCTCCTACGAGCAGTACTTC. Amino acid sequence: CASSKPSRTGSYEQYF.